Listed here are 7 T cell receptor beta chains from one sample, sequenced in a study of identical twins (dated by TCRdb to the mid-2010s). Library preparation was by 5' RACE. The sequencing machine was an Illumina HiSeq 2000. TCRdb passed the public sequencing reads through fastp at Q25 and MiXCR, retaining productive beta sequences. All rows with the same CDR3 protein become a single entry with the most common DNA and genes. The sample records approximately 530,000 distinct CDR3 sequences, 20% to 25% of which are singletons. Clones ranked in the top ten supply approximately 0.48% of the sample. This sample also belongs to another study, concerning yellow fever vaccine responses in identical twins.

Specimen: CD4+ T cells sorted from blood. The source is a woman aged 18-29 years in good health.

This clonotype was picked up a small number of times. V gene TRBV29-1 combines with J gene TRBJ1-1; weak D call: TRBD1 (5 bases). Germline V lookup: CDR1 SQVTM, CDR2 ANQGSEA. The CDR3 contains 14 residues. The V gene lost 7 bases and the J gene lost 2 bases, with 17 bases spanning the gap. The CDR3 sequence: CSAERGSGNTEAFF. The CDR3 region has the DNA TGCAGCGCTGAGAGGGGATCGGGTAACACTGAAGCTTTCTTT. The entire variable domain, with the rest obtained from reference TRBV29-1 and TRBJ1-1, is as follows: SAVISQKPSRDICQRGTSLTIQCQVDSQVTMMFWYRQQPGQSLTLIATANQGSEATYESGFVIDKFPISRPNLTFSTLTVSNMSPEDSSIYLCSAERGSGNTEAFFGQGTRLTVV.

The chain recombines TRBV19 with TRBJ1-5; weak D call: TRBD1 (6 bases). This CDR3 comprises 14 residues. V gave up 3 bases and J gave up 3 bases, with 9 bases separating them. CDR1 is LNHDA, CDR2 SQIVND, per germline (reference sequence). CDR3 in amino acids: CASSIRQDNQPQHF. Written as DNA, the CDR3 is TGTGCCAGTAGTATTCGACAGGACAATCAGCCCCAGCATTTT.

V is TRBV5-5 and J is TRBJ1-1; 7 bases are shared with TRBD1. CDR3 length: 15 amino acids. The V and J ends lost 4 bases and 0 bases, in that order; junction bases with no gene match: 6. Per germline, CDR1 SGHKS and CDR2 YYEKEE (reference sequence). CDR3 nucleotides: TGTGCCAGCAGCACCCAGACAGGGATGAACACTGAAGCTTTCTTT. Translating it yields CASSTQTGMNTEAFF.

This clonotype was counted a few times. This CDR3 reads CASSQARFLAGSTDTQYF. In DNA, the CDR3 is TGCGCCAGCAGCCAAGCTCGGTTTCTAGCGGGGTCCACAGATACGCAGTATTTT. This chain uses TRBV4-1 with TRBJ2-3; 9 positions match TRBD2. This CDR3 contains 18 residues. Germline loops: CDR1 MGHRA, CDR2 YSYEKL. Trimming removed 1 base from V and 2 bases from J; junction bases left unmatched: 10.

The chain couples TRBV20-1 to TRBJ2-2; 9 bases are shared with TRBD2. Trimming removed 4 bases from V and 4 bases from J; junction bases left unmatched: 7. CDR1 is DFQATT and CDR2 is SNEGSKA in the germline V gene (reference sequence). The CDR3 is 15 amino acids. CDR3 DNA sequence: TGCAGTGCTAATCCTATTAGCGGGGGCACCGGGGAGCTGTTTTTT. It specifies CSANPISGGTGELFF.

This chain joins TRBV12-3 or TRBV12-4 and TRBJ1-2; D perhaps matches TRBD1 (6 bases). The CDR3 runs to 15 residues. Trimming cost V 4 bases and J 7 bases, with 19 bases left between them. The chain's CDR3 is CASSSRTGTQAGYTF. The CDR3 DNA is TGTGCCAGCAGTTCGCGCACCGGGACACAAGCTGGCTACACCTTC.

A word on this clonotype: An end of the junction differs from the germline gene, which may be a read error. This chain uses TRBV10-3 with TRBJ2-5; TRBD1 or TRBD2 may be the D gene (5 bases each). Germline CDR1 is ENHRY and CDR2 is SYGVKD. This CDR3 region has 15 residues. The CDR3 loop is CAIGVRAGTGETKYF. As DNA, the CDR3 is TGTGCCATCGGGGTCCGTGCAGGGACCGGAGAGACCAAGTACTTC.